This entry features one T cell receptor beta chain sequence. The antigen is unknown. The data were obtained in a study of a mutant IDH1 vaccine in newly diagnosed glioma. Germline-derived CDR1 and CDR2 are SGHAT and FQNNGV. The CDR3 spans 14 residues. V gave up 2 bases and J gave up 1 base, with 9 bases separating them. Sequencing used immunoSEQ multiplex PCR; TCRdb keeps in-frame clones, though not all of them. The sample carries around 40,000 clones, around 85% recorded once. As to time point: week 23, last vaccination. Vaccination comprised doses that each held 300 ug of mutant IDH1 20-mer peptide, plus topical imiquimod.

The sequences come from PBMCs, collected from a glioma patient whose treatment included an IDH1 peptide vaccine. The sequence was collected from a woman aged 18-29 years with glioma. Some clones in this sample may be carry-over from other donors' samples. The rearrangement links TRBV11-2 to TRBJ2-7; TRBD2 might be the D (5 bases). In nucleotides, the CDR3 is TGTGCCAGCAGCTTAATTCCGGGATCCTACGAGCAGTACTTC. This encodes CASSLIPGSYEQYF.